Listed here are 3 T cell receptor beta chains from one sample, sequenced in a study of post-analysis software for immune sequencing data. The study's findings and limits: Elevated frequency relative to controls characterized roughly 5 TRBV segments in patients, TRBV5-6, TRBV5-1 and TRBV20-1 among them.

The TCR beta cDNA libraries carried unique molecular identifiers. TCRdb processed the PCR reads anew with MiXCR; each CDR3 protein has one entry. The data contain roughly 430,000 distinct CDR3 sequences, approximately 38% of them singletons. These receptors lack a known antigen. Material: blood. Receptor source: a girl between 2 and 10 years old with multiple sclerosis.

This chain connects TRBV7-2 to TRBJ2-1, with D maybe TRBD1 (8 bases). V was shortened by 4 bases and J by 3 bases, with 16 bases between the two germline ends. The CDR3 contains 16 residues. The germline CDR1 and CDR2 sequences are SGHTA and FQGNSA. The CDR3 loop is CASSSSGTGLYNEQFF. CDR3 DNA: TGTGCCAGCAGCTCAAGCGGGACAGGTCTCTACAATGAGCAGTTCTTC.

This clonotype has a handful of counts. The chain links TRBV20-1 to TRBJ2-7; 10 nucleotides line up with TRBD2. This CDR3 region has 16 residues. CDR1 DFQATT and CDR2 SNEGSKA come from the germline V gene (reference sequence). V trimming: 1 base; J trimming: 0 bases; junction bases outside the gene matches: 6. The DNA for the CDR3 is TGCAGTGCTAGAGTTCGGACTAGCGGATACTCCTACGAGCAGTACTTC. It codes for CSARVRTSGYSYEQYF.

This clonotype occurred once. This chain connects TRBV11-2 to TRBJ2-1; 16 bases fit TRBD2. The CDR3 runs to 21 residues. V lost 2 bases to trimming and J lost 6 bases; unmatched junction nucleotides: 16. CDR1 is SGHAT, CDR2 FQNNGV, per germline. The CDR3 loop reads CASSLKGVGLAGGPFINEQFF. The CDR3 DNA reads TGTGCCAGCAGCTTAAAAGGTGTGGGACTAGCGGGAGGGCCTTTCATCAATGAGCAGTTCTTC.